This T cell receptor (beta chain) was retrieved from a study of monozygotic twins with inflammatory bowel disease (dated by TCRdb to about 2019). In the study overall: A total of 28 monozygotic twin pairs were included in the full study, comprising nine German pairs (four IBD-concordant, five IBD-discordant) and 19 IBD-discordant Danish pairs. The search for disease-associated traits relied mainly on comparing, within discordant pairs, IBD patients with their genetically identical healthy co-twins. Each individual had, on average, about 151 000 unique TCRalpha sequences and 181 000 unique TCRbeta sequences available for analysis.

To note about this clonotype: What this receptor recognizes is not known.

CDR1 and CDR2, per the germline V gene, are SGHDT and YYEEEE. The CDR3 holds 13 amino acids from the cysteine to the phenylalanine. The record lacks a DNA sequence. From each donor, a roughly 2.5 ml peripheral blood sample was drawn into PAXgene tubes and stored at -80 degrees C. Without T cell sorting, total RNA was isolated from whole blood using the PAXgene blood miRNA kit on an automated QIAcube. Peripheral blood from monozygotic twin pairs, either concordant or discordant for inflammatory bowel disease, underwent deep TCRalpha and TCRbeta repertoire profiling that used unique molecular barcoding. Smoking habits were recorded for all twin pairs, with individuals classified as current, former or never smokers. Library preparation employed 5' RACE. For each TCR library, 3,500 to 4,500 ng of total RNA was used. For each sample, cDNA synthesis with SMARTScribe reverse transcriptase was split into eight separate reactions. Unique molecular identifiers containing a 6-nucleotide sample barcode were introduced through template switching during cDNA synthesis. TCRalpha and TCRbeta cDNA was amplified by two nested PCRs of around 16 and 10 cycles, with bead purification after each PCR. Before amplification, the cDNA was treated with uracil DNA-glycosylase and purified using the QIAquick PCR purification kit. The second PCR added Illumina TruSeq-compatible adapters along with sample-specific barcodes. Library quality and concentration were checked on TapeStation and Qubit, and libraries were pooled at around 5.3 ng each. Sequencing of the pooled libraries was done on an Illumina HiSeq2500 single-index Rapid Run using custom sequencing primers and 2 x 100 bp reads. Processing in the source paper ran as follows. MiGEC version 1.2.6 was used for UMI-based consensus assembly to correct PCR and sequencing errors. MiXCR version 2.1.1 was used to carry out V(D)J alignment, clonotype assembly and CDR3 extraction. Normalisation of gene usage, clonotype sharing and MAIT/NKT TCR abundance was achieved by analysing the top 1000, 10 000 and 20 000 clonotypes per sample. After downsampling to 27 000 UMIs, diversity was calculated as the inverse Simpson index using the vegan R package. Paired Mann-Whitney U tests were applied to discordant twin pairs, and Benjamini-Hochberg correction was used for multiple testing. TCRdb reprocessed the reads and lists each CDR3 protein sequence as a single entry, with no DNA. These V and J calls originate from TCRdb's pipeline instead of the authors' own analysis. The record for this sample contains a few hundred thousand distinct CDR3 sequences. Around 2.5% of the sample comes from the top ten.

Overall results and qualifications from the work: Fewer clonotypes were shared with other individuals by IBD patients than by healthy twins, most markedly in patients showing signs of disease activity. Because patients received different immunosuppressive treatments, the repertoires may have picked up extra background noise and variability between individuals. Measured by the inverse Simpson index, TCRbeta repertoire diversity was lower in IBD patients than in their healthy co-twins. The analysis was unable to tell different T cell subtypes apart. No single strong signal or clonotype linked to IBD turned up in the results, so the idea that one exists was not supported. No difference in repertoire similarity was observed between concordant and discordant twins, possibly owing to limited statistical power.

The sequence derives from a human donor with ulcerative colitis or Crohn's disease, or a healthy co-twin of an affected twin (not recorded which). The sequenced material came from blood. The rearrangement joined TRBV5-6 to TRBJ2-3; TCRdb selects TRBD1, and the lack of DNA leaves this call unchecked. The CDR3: CASSSGGPDTQYF.